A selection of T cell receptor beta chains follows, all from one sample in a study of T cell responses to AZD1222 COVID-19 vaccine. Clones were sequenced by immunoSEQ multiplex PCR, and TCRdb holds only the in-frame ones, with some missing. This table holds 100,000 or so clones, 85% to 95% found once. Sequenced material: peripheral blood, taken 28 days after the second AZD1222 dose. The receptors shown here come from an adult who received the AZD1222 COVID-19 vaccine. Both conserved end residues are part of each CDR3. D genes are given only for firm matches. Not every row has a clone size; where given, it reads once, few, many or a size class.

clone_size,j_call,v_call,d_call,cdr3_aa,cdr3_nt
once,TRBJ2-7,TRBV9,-,CASSVAYDYEQYF,TGTGCCAGCAGCGTAGCTTATGACTACGAGCAGTACTTC
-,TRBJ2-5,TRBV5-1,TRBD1,CASSLGTGAETQYF,TGCGCCAGCAGCTTAGGGACAGGGGCAGAGACCCAGTACTTC
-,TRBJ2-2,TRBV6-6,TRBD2,CASSRTSGLNTGELFF,TGTGCCAGCAGCCGGACTAGCGGTTTGAACACCGGGGAGCTGTTTTTT
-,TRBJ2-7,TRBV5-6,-,CASSLNGDEQYF,TGTGCCAGCAGCTTGAATGGTGACGAGCAGTACTTC
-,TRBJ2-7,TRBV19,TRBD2,CASSPAGRGLDEQYF,TGTGCCAGTAGCCCGGCTGGGAGGGGTCTGGACGAGCAGTACTTC
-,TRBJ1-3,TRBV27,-,CASSAGATGNTIYF,TGTGCCAGCAGTGCAGGGGCAACTGGAAACACCATATATTTT
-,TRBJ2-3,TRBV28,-,CASSLAGSSTDTQYF,TGTGCCAGCAGTTTAGCAGGTTCTAGCACAGATACGCAGTATTTT
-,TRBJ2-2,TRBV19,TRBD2,CASSILAGAPGELFF,TGTGCCAGTAGTATTTTAGCGGGGGCCCCCGGGGAGCTGTTTTTT
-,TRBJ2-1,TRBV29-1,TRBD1,CSVGDRAPYNEQFF,TGCAGCGTGGGGGACAGGGCCCCCTACAATGAGCAGTTCTTC
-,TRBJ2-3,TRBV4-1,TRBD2,CASSQDVSGGYDTQYF,TGCGCCAGCAGCCAAGATGTTAGCGGGGGTTATGATACGCAGTATTTT
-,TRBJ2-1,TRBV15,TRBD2,CATSYPGTSYNEQFF,TGTGCCACCAGCTACCCCGGGACTAGCTACAATGAGCAGTTCTTC
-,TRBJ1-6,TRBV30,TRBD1,CAWSADRGSSPLHF,TGTGCCTGGAGCGCGGACAGGGGGAGTTCACCCCTCCACTTT
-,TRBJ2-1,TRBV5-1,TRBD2,CASSLGLAGGNEQFF,TGCGCCAGCAGCTTGGGGCTAGCGGGTGGCAATGAGCAGTTCTTC
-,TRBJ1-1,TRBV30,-,CAWSGGGTEAFF,TGTGCCTGGAGTGGGGGGGGTACTGAAGCTTTCTTT
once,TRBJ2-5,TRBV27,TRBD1,CASKKQGARLGPANF,TGTGCCAGCAAAAAACAGGGGGCGAGACTCGGCCCTGCGAACTTC
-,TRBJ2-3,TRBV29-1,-,CSVRGFYQDTQYF,TGCAGCGTGAGGGGCTTCTATCAGGATACGCAGTATTTT
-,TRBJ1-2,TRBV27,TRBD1,CASPPTGQGAGGYTF,TGTGCCAGCCCCCCCACCGGACAGGGGGCTGGTGGCTACACCTTC
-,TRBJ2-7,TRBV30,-,CAWSVGPLYEQYF,TGTGCCTGGAGTGTGGGGCCACTATACGAGCAGTACTTC
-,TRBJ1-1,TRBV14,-,CASKELTSNTEAFF,TGTGCCAGCAAGGAATTGACATCTAACACTGAAGCTTTCTTT
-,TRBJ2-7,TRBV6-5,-,CASSYVAGVHEQYF,TGTGCCAGCAGTTACGTGGCAGGGGTCCACGAGCAGTACTTC
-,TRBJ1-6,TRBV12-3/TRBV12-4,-,CASSIYNSPLHF,TGTGCCAGCAGCATATATAATTCACCCCTCCACTTT
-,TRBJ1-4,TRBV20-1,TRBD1,CSASIGDRGASNEKLFF,TGCAGTGCTAGTATTGGGGACAGGGGAGCCTCGAATGAAAAACTGTTTTTT
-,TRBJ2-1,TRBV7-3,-,CASSDGYNEQFF,TGTGCCAGCAGCGATGGGTACAATGAGCAGTTCTTC
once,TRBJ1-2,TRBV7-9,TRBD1,CASSPTGVVSYTF,TGTGCCAGCAGCCCGACAGGGGTGGTTAGCTACACCTTC
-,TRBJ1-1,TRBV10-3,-,CATTMNTEAFF,TGTGCCACCACAATGAACACTGAAGCTTTCTTT
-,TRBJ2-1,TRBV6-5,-,CASSTGSRSNEQFF,TGTGCCAGCAGTACTGGGTCCAGGAGCAATGAGCAGTTCTTC
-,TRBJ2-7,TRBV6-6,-,CVSTTAGNEQYF,TGTGTTTCGACAACGGCGGGTAACGAGCAGTACTTC
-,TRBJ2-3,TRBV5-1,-,CASSLDSTDTQYF,TGCGCCAGCAGCTTGGATAGCACAGATACGCAGTATTTT
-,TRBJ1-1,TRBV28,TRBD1,CASRTGGTEAFF,TGTGCCAGCAGGACAGGGGGCACTGAAGCTTTCTTT
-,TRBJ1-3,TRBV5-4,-,CASSLGAYSGNTIYF,TGTGCCAGCAGCTTGGGGGCTTACTCTGGAAACACCATATATTTT
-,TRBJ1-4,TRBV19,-,CASRDYFGEKLFF,TGTGCCAGCCGGGACTACTTCGGGGAAAAACTGTTTTTT
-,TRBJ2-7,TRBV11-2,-,CASSRLRDPYEQYF,TGTGCCAGCAGCCGCTTGAGGGACCCCTACGAGCAGTACTTC
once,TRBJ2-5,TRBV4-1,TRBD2,CASSQSTSGGAYQETQYF,TGCGCCAGCAGCCAATCCACTAGCGGGGGGGCGTACCAAGAGACCCAGTACTTC
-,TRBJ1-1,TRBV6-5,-,CAGGAGINTEAFF,TGTGCCGGAGGGGCGGGTATAAACACTGAAGCTTTCTTT
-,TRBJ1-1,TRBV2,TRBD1,CASRPGTGYDTEAFF,TGTGCCAGCAGGCCCGGGACAGGGTATGACACTGAAGCTTTCTTT
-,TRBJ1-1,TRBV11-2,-,CASSLQTVANTEAFF,TGTGCCAGCAGCTTACAGACAGTGGCGAACACTGAAGCTTTCTTT
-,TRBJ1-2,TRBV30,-,CAWSRQSNYGYTF,TGTGCCTGGAGTAGGCAGAGCAACTATGGCTACACCTTC
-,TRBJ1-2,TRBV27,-,CASSLNGGENYGYTF,TGTGCCAGCAGTCTAAATGGTGGGGAGAACTATGGCTACACCTTC
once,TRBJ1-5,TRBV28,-,CATALRGQPQHF,TGTGCCACCGCGCTCCGCGGTCAGCCCCAGCATTTT
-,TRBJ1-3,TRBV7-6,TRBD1,CASSLVDRGVSGNTIYF,TGTGCCAGCAGCTTAGTTGACAGGGGAGTTTCTGGAAACACCATATATTTT
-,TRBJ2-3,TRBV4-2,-,CASSLSGPSGLGTDTQYF,TGTGCCAGCAGCCTTTCCGGGCCCTCCGGTCTAGGCACAGATACGCAGTATTTT
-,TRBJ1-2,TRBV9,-,CASSASGTSYGYTF,TGTGCCAGCAGCGCCTCCGGGACATCCTATGGCTACACCTTC
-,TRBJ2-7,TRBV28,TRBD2,CASSWASGRASEREQYF,TGTGCCAGCAGTTGGGCTAGCGGGAGGGCCAGTGAGAGGGAGCAGTACTTC
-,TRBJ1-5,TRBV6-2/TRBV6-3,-,CASSYTKGVFSQPQHF,TGTGCCAGCAGTTACACAAAAGGGGTTTTTTCCCAGCCCCAGCATTTT
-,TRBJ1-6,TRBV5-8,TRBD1,CASSLDRGIYDNSPLHF,TGTGCCAGCAGCTTGGACAGGGGCATCTACGATAATTCACCCCTCCACTTT
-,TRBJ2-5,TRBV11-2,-,CASSPSWVAQETQYF,TGTGCCAGCAGCCCCTCTTGGGTAGCACAAGAGACCCAGTACTTC
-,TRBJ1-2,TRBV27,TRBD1,CASSFRDRLENGYTF,TGTGCCAGCAGTTTCAGGGACAGACTTGAAAATGGCTACACCTTC
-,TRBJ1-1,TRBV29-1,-,CSVAASRHTEAFF,TGCAGCGTGGCGGCCTCCCGCCACACTGAAGCTTTCTTT
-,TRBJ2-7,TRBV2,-,CASSEGYEQYF,TGTGCCAGCAGTGAAGGCTACGAGCAGTACTTC
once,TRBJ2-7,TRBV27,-,CASSFGVPYEQYF,TGTGCCAGCAGTTTCGGCGTACCCTACGAGCAGTACTTC
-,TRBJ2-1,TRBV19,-,CASSISRGPRSYNEQFF,TGTGCCAGTAGTATCTCCCGGGGGCCACGCTCCTACAATGAGCAGTTCTTC
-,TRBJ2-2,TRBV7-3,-,CASSPRVSGELFF,TGTGCCAGCAGCCCCCGGGTTTCCGGGGAGCTGTTTTTT
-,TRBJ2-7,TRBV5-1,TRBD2,CASKWEGTTYEQYF,TGCGCCAGCAAATGGGAGGGAACAACCTACGAGCAGTACTTC
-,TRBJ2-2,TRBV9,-,CASSVAPRAGELFF,TGTGCCAGCAGCGTAGCCCCTAGGGCCGGGGAGCTGTTTTTT
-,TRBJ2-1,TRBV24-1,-,CATSDFGVIQFF,TGTGCCACCAGTGATTTTGGAGTCATCCAGTTCTTC
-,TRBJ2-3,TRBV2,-,CASSLRETLSTQYF,TGTGCCAGCAGCCTCCGGGAAACACTGTCTACGCAGTATTTT
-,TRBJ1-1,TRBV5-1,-,CASSFGPSNTEAFF,TGCGCCAGCAGCTTTGGACCCTCGAACACTGAAGCTTTCTTT
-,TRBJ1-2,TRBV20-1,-,CSARREGGYTF,TGCAGTGCTAGACGCGAGGGGGGCTACACCTTC
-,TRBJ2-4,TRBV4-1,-,CASSQTALAKNIQYF,TGCGCCAGCAGCCAGACAGCCTTAGCCAAAAACATTCAGTACTTC
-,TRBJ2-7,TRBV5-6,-,CASSFGHHYEQYF,TGTGCCAGCAGCTTTGGACACCACTACGAGCAGTACTTC